Below are 22 T cell receptor beta chains sequenced from a single sample in a study of cytomegalovirus exposure and HLA in healthy donors. 60 Vbeta and 13 Jbeta primers were used in PCR. Repertoires were generated with immunoSEQ multiplex PCR, while TCRdb's copy carries only in-frame clones and drops some. The data show around 170,000 clones, 80% to 85% seen once. The sequencing sample was made of PBMCs. The source is a young woman in good health and CMV-seronegative.

This rearrangement joins TRBV5-6 to TRBJ1-1; D is ambiguous. The CDR3 runs to 13 residues. Trimming took 0 bases from V and 4 from J, leaving 7 bases between them. Per the germline V gene, CDR1 is SGHDT and CDR2 is YYEEEE. In nucleotides, the CDR3 is TGTGCCAGCAGCTTGGGAGGGTTCACTGAAGCTTTCTTT. The encoded protein is CASSLGGFTEAFF.

The chain has TRBV28 and TRBJ1-5; 8 bases align to TRBD1. V dropped 4 bases and J dropped 5; count of bases not matched to a gene: 4. The germline gives CDR1 MDHEN, CDR2 SYDVKM. The CDR3 covers 14 residues. CDR3 nucleotides: TGTGCCAGCAGTTCTATGGACAGGGATCAGCCCCAGCATTTT. Its protein product is CASSSMDRDQPQHF.

This chain joins TRBV6-5 and TRBJ2-7, with a tentative D call TRBD2 (6 bases). V lost 5 bases and J 0 bases, leaving 8 bases between the germline ends. Germline loops: CDR1 MNHEY, CDR2 SVGAGI. There are 13 residues in the CDR3. CDR3 residues: CASSPGLSYEQYF. In nucleotides, the CDR3 is TGTGCCAGCAGTCCGGGACTCTCCTACGAGCAGTACTTC.

This chain joins TRBV19 and TRBJ1-5, with TRBD1 as a possible D gene (5 bases). CDR3 length: 15 amino acids. Germline V gene sequence: CDR1 LNHDA, CDR2 SQIVND (reference sequence). Trimming removed 10 bases at V and 6 bases at J, with 22 bases between. This chain's CDR3 is CATALRQGRSQPQHF. The CDR3 DNA sequence: TGTGCCACCGCCCTCAGGCAGGGTAGGAGTCAGCCCCAGCATTTT.

CDR3 sequence (DNA): TGCGCCAGCAGCCACCATTGGACAGGGCGCTCCTACGAGCAGTACTTC. As protein: CASSHHWTGRSYEQYF. The chain recombines TRBV4-1 with TRBJ2-7; 8 bases agree with TRBD1. CDR1 and CDR2 from the germline V gene are MGHRA and YSYEKL. V trimming: 3 bases; J trimming: 0 bases; junction bases outside the gene matches: 7. The CDR3 consists of 16 residues.

The chain couples TRBV30 to TRBJ1-5; D perhaps matches TRBD1 (5 bases). Germline loops: CDR1 GTSNPN, CDR2 SVGIG (reference sequence). This CDR3 contains 12 residues. This chain's CDR3 is CAAVWGDQPQHF. CDR3 bases: TGTGCGGCCGTCTGGGGCGATCAGCCCCAGCATTTT.

Concerning this clone itself: Sequence at one end of the junction differs from germline and may be a read error. This chain connects TRBV7-9 to TRBJ1-2; TRBD1 aligns across 7 bases. This CDR3 has 16 amino acids. The germline CDR1 and CDR2 sequences are SEHNR and FQNEAQ (reference sequence). The CDR3 DNA is TGTTCCAGCAGCCCCCGACAGGGCCCTGGAAACTATGGCTACACCTTC. This codes for CSSSPRQGPGNYGYTF.

Written as DNA, the CDR3 is TGTGCCAGCAGCTTAAGCTTATCAACTAATGAAAAACTGTTTTTT. Its protein product is CASSLSLSTNEKLFF. This sequence joins TRBV7-8 and TRBJ1-4; D remains ambiguous. Germline lookup yields CDR1 SGHVS and CDR2 FQNEAQ. The V gene lost 2 bases and the J gene lost 0 bases, with 7 bases spanning the gap. This CDR3 spans 15 amino acids.

The J gene is TRBJ1-1, the V gene TRBV6-5; D perhaps matches TRBD1 (5 bases). V was clipped by 6 bases and J by 10 bases, with 18 bases between them. Per the germline V gene, CDR1 is MNHEY and CDR2 is SVGAGI. The CDR3 is 13 residues long. Written as DNA, the CDR3 is TGTGCCAGCAGCACCCCGGGGGGGGGTAGAGCTTTCTTT. This codes for CASSTPGGGRAFF.

In regard to this clone: Within the sample, other DNA sequences also encode this same CDR3. The rearrangement uses TRBV5-1 and TRBJ1-2; the match to TRBD1 covers 8 bases. The CDR3 runs 13 residues. CDR1 and CDR2 (germline): SGHRS, YFSETQ. V lost 4 bases, J lost 4 bases, and 3 bases stayed unmatched. The CDR3 nucleotides are TGCGCCAGCAGCCCAGACAGGGGCTATGGCTACACCTTC. Protein sequence: CASSPDRGYGYTF.

Remarks on this clone: One end of the junction fails to match germline, which may point to a read error. The chain couples TRBV6-5 to TRBJ2-6; D is possibly TRBD1 (5 bases). The CDR3 contains 15 residues. CDR1 and CDR2 from the germline V gene are MNHEY and SVGAGI. The CDR3 sequence is CASRMEWRGANGLTF. In DNA, the CDR3 is TGTGCCAGCAGAATGGAATGGCGTGGGGCCAACGGCCTGACTTTC.

The chain combines TRBV11-3 with TRBJ2-7, with 13 bases fitting TRBD2. There are 16 residues in the CDR3. J was trimmed by 0 bases and V by 5 bases; bases with no gene match: 4. From germline, CDR1 is SGHNT and CDR2 YENEEA. DNA of the CDR3: TGTGCCAGCAGCCGAGGGACTAGCGGGAACTCCTACGAGCAGTACTTC. It specifies CASSRGTSGNSYEQYF.

J is TRBJ2-5 and V is TRBV2; D gene unclear. Germline V gives CDR1 SNHLY, CDR2 FYNNEI. This CDR3 is 15 amino acids long. Trimming cost V 0 bases and J 5 bases, with 13 bases left between them. CDR3 nucleotides: TGTGCCAGCAGTGAAGCGCTTGGCCACGGGGAGACCCAGTACTTC. The encoded protein is CASSEALGHGETQYF. The full variable domain, completed using reference TRBV2 and TRBJ2-5, is EPEVTQTPSHQVTQMGQEVILRCVPISNHLYFYWYRQILGQKVEFLVSFYNNEISEKSEIFDDQFSVERPDGSNFTLKIRSTKLEDSAMYFCASSEALGHGETQYFGPGTRLLVL.

This clone appeared a single time. The chain combines TRBV2 with TRBJ1-2; D is perhaps TRBD1 (6 bases). Between the trimmed V and J ends, which lost 7 bases and 7 bases, there was a span of 16 bases. The CDR3 contains 13 residues. Germline V CDR1 and CDR2: SNHLY, FYNNEI. The CDR3 is CASTPRGIGGYTF. The DNA of the CDR3 is TGTGCCAGCACCCCAAGGGGGATAGGTGGCTACACCTTC.

The V gene is TRBV27, the J gene TRBJ2-1, with 10 positions matching TRBD2. The CDR3 contains 17 residues. Losses at the gene ends were 4 bases for V and 8 bases for J; bases not matched to a gene: 14. Germline-derived CDR1 and CDR2 are MNHEY and SMNVEV (reference sequence). The CDR3 sequence: CASSSRTSGKPTDEQFF. In DNA form, the CDR3 reads TGTGCCAGCAGTTCCCGGACTAGCGGAAAACCAACGGATGAGCAGTTCTTC.

The CDR3 here is CASSWGGERTDTQYF. In DNA form, the CDR3 reads TGTGCCAGCAGCTGGGGCGGGGAACGCACAGATACGCAGTATTTT. V usage is TRBV7-3 and J usage is TRBJ2-3, with a tentative D call TRBD2 (6 bases). The CDR3 loop spans 15 amino acids. V lost 4 bases to trimming and J lost 1 base, with 12 bases between them. Per germline, CDR1 SGHTA and CDR2 FQGTGA.

The gene calls are TRBV7-3 and TRBJ2-1; 9 nucleotides match TRBD2. V lost 4 bases to trimming and J lost 5 bases; unmatched junction nucleotides: 6. This CDR3 is built from 15 residues. Germline V gives CDR1 SGHTA, CDR2 FQGTGA. The CDR3 DNA sequence: TGTGCCAGCAGCTACAGCGGGGGGAGGAACAATGAGCAGTTCTTC. It codes for CASSYSGGRNNEQFF.

A single count supports this clone. J is TRBJ1-1 and V is TRBV7-9, with D uncertain. Trimming took 1 base from V and 1 from J, leaving 7 bases between them. Germline CDR1 is SEHNR and CDR2 is FQNEAQ (reference sequence). CDR3 size: 14 residues. CDR3 sequence (DNA): TGTGCCAGCAGCTTAGTAGAGGGGAACACTGAAGCTTTCTTT. This sequence encodes CASSLVEGNTEAFF.

In its sample, this clone was seen once. The chain joins TRBV6-5 to TRBJ1-5; perhaps TRBD1 as D (5 bases). V was clipped by 4 bases and J by 6 bases, with 10 bases between them. Germline assignment: CDR1 MNHEY and CDR2 SVGAGI. This CDR3 comprises 13 residues. The DNA of the CDR3 is TGTGCCAGCAGTTCCCAGGGTAGTCAGCCCCAGCATTTT. Amino acids: CASSSQGSQPQHF.

The chain combines TRBV6-5 with TRBJ1-5; TRBD1 is a possible D gene (5 bases). The CDR3 has 15 amino acids. Germline CDR1 is MNHEY and CDR2 is SVGAGI. Trimming took 0 bases from V and 2 from J, leaving 8 bases between them. The CDR3 is CASSYSPGGNQPQHF. The CDR3 DNA is TGTGCCAGCAGTTACTCCCCGGGGGGCAATCAGCCCCAGCATTTT.

The chain carries TRBV7-2 and TRBJ1-5; D not resolved. V was clipped by 7 bases and J by 0 bases, with 7 bases between them. The CDR3 spans 13 residues. CDR1 is SGHTA, CDR2 FQGNSA, per germline. The CDR3: CASTSYSNQPQHF. The DNA of the CDR3 is TGTGCCAGCACTAGTTATAGCAATCAGCCCCAGCATTTT.

This clone has a single count. The chain employs TRBV10-2 and TRBJ2-5, with D possibly TRBD1 on 5 matching bases. CDR3 length: 13 residues. With 4 bases removed from V and 2 bases from J, the gap between germline ends came to 8 bases. Germline CDR1 reads WSHSY; CDR2 reads SAAADI. The CDR3 reads CASSGQIQETQYF. CDR3 sequence (DNA): TGCGCCAGCAGTGGACAGATACAAGAGACCCAGTACTTC.